Listed below are T cell receptor beta chains from one sample, sequenced in a study of blood T cell repertoires in COVID-19. The data were produced by immunoSEQ multiplex PCR, yet TCRdb's version contains in-frame clones alone and is incomplete. Found here are some 110,000 clones, over 70% of them singletons; the top ten hold 0.65% to 0.9%. Material for sequencing was peripheral blood. The receptors shown here come from a woman aged 70-85 years with acute or convalescent COVID-19. Both conserved end residues are part of each CDR3. Each record gives: clone size, V gene, J gene, D gene, CDR3 protein, CDR3 DNA. A D gene is named only where the DNA matches it firmly. The size of a clone is reported for some rows only, either as once, few or many, or as a class for expanded clones.

abundance: .; v_gene: TRBV18; j_gene: TRBJ2-5; d_gene: .; CDR3aa: CASFRTEETQYF; CDR3nt: TGTGCCAGCTTCCGGACAGAAGAGACCCAGTACTTC
abundance: .; v_gene: TRBV3-1/TRBV3-2; j_gene: TRBJ2-4; d_gene: .; CDR3aa: CASSRAYGTSPWW; CDR3nt: TGTGCCAGCAGCCGAGCCTACGGGACTTCTCCCTGGTGG
abundance: .; v_gene: TRBV27; j_gene: TRBJ2-7; d_gene: .; CDR3aa: CASSVAGVGYEQYF; CDR3nt: TGTGCCAGCAGTGTCGCAGGGGTGGGCTACGAGCAGTACTTC
abundance: .; v_gene: TRBV5-1; j_gene: TRBJ2-3; d_gene: TRBD2; CDR3aa: CASSLTPPSGSLDTQYF; CDR3nt: TGCGCCAGCAGCTTGACCCCCCCTAGCGGGAGTTTAGATACGCAGTATTTT
abundance: .; v_gene: TRBV10-1; j_gene: TRBJ2-1; d_gene: TRBD2; CDR3aa: CASSLSGGAYNEQFF; CDR3nt: TGCGCCAGCAGTCTTAGCGGGGGGGCCTACAATGAGCAGTTCTTC
abundance: .; v_gene: TRBV24-1; j_gene: TRBJ2-1; d_gene: .; CDR3aa: CATSDFRSGVSYNEQFF; CDR3nt: TGTGCCACCAGTGATTTTCGTAGCGGAGTCTCCTACAATGAGCAGTTCTTC
abundance: once; v_gene: TRBV7-8; j_gene: TRBJ1-6; d_gene: .; CDR3aa: CASSPTGISYNSPLHF; CDR3nt: TGTGCCAGCAGCCCAACAGGGATCTCCTATAATTCACCCCTCCACTTT
abundance: .; v_gene: TRBV30; j_gene: TRBJ2-3; d_gene: TRBD2; CDR3aa: CAWSLWEGQRVTDTQYF; CDR3nt: TGTGCCTGGAGTTTGTGGGAGGGCCAACGGGTCACAGATACGCAGTATTTT
abundance: .; v_gene: TRBV7-9; j_gene: TRBJ1-3; d_gene: .; CDR3aa: CASSLAQGTGNTIYF; CDR3nt: TGTGCCAGCAGCTTAGCGCAGGGCACTGGAAACACCATATATTTT
abundance: .; v_gene: TRBV9; j_gene: TRBJ1-1; d_gene: TRBD1; CDR3aa: CASSVGTVLNTEAFF; CDR3nt: TGTGCCAGCAGCGTGGGGACAGTGTTGAACACTGAAGCTTTCTTT
abundance: .; v_gene: TRBV7-2; j_gene: TRBJ1-2; d_gene: TRBD1; CDR3aa: CASSLGQGAYGYTF; CDR3nt: TGTGCCAGCAGCCTCGGACAGGGGGCGTATGGCTACACCTTC
abundance: .; v_gene: TRBV19; j_gene: TRBJ1-2; d_gene: TRBD1; CDR3aa: CASSAGTGFYGYTF; CDR3nt: TGTGCCAGTAGTGCCGGGACAGGGTTCTATGGCTACACCTTC
abundance: .; v_gene: TRBV10-3; j_gene: TRBJ2-7; d_gene: .; CDR3aa: CAIKETYEQYF; CDR3nt: TGTGCCATAAAGGAGACCTACGAGCAGTACTTC
abundance: .; v_gene: TRBV3-1/TRBV3-2; j_gene: TRBJ2-1; d_gene: TRBD2; CDR3aa: CASSPSWGLAYNEQFF; CDR3nt: TGTGCCAGCAGCCCTTCATGGGGACTAGCCTACAATGAGCAGTTCTTC
abundance: .; v_gene: TRBV29-1; j_gene: TRBJ1-2; d_gene: .; CDR3aa: CSVGGVNYGYTF; CDR3nt: TGCAGCGTTGGGGGGGTTAACTATGGCTACACCTTC
abundance: .; v_gene: TRBV2; j_gene: TRBJ2-5; d_gene: .; CDR3aa: CASSEAGVVGETQYF; CDR3nt: TGTGCCAGCAGTGAGGCGGGTGTGGTCGGTGAGACCCAGTACTTC
abundance: once; v_gene: TRBV6-2/TRBV6-3; j_gene: TRBJ1-4; d_gene: .; CDR3aa: CASSRTWGGFEKLFF; CDR3nt: TGTGCCAGCAGTCGAACCTGGGGGGGCTTTGAAAAACTGTTTTTT
abundance: once; v_gene: TRBV5-4; j_gene: TRBJ2-5; d_gene: TRBD2; CDR3aa: CASSLDLRESIETQYF; CDR3nt: TGTGCCAGCAGCTTGGATTTGCGGGAGAGCATTGAGACCCAGTACTTC
abundance: .; v_gene: TRBV12-3/TRBV12-4; j_gene: TRBJ1-2; d_gene: TRBD1; CDR3aa: CASSPGQGGGYTF; CDR3nt: TGTGCCAGCAGTCCCGGACAGGGTGGTGGCTACACCTTC
abundance: few; v_gene: TRBV6-1; j_gene: TRBJ2-1; d_gene: TRBD2; CDR3aa: CASSEAGSGGSREQFF; CDR3nt: TGTGCCAGCAGTGAAGCCGGTAGCGGGGGGTCACGTGAGCAGTTCTTC
abundance: few; v_gene: TRBV6-6; j_gene: TRBJ1-1; d_gene: TRBD1; CDR3aa: CASSYSGTDPNTEAFF; CDR3nt: TGTGCCAGCAGTTACTCGGGGACAGACCCGAACACTGAAGCTTTCTTT
abundance: .; v_gene: TRBV25-1; j_gene: TRBJ1-2; d_gene: .; CDR3aa: CASSFPDGEFYGYTF; CDR3nt: TGTGCCAGCAGTTTCCCCGACGGAGAATTCTATGGCTACACCTTC